These T cell receptor beta chains were read from a single sample in a study of blood T cell repertoires in COVID-19. Repertoires were generated with immunoSEQ multiplex PCR, while TCRdb's copy carries only in-frame clones and drops some. The sample carries approximately 250,000 clones, approximately 89% recorded once. What was sequenced was PBMCs or T cells enriched from blood (not recorded which). The receptors shown here come from a woman aged 40 to 50 who had been exposed to COVID-19. Each CDR3 is given with its conserved first and last residue. The D gene is left open where the match is weak. The size entry is marked missing in some rows and otherwise reads once, few, many or a size class.

>TRBJ1-1|once|TRBV2|TRBD1
CASKGQPNTEAFF
TGTGCCAGCAAGGGACAGCCGAACACTGAAGCTTTCTTT
>TRBJ1-6|NA|TRBV6-6|TRBD1
CASTQGGTGGGSPLHF
TGTGCCAGCACCCAAGGCGGGACAGGGGGCGGTTCACCCCTCCACTTT
>TRBJ1-2|NA|TRBV6-5|NA
CASTSGMGGDYGYTF
TGTGCCAGCACTTCAGGGATGGGGGGGGACTATGGCTACACCTTC
>TRBJ1-5|NA|TRBV7-2|TRBD1
CASSSRQGALQPQHF
TGTGCCAGCAGCTCCCGACAGGGGGCTTTACAGCCCCAGCATTTT
>TRBJ1-1|NA|TRBV3-1/TRBV3-2|NA
CASSPRVNTEAFF
TGTGCCAGCAGCCCCAGGGTAAACACTGAAGCTTTCTTT
>TRBJ2-5|NA|TRBV5-1|NA
CASSLAGETQYF
TGTGCCAGCAGCTTGGCGGGGGAGACCCAGTACTTC
>TRBJ2-5|NA|TRBV19|NA
CASSTPGQTGGETQYF
TGTGCCAGTAGTACCCCTGGGCAGACCGGCGGGGAGACCCAGTACTTC
>TRBJ1-1|few|TRBV5-4|TRBD1
CASSFRQGQNTEAFF
TGTGCCAGCAGTTTCCGACAGGGGCAGAACACTGAAGCTTTCTTT
>TRBJ1-1|NA|TRBV29-1|NA
CSVGRLLNTEAFF
TGCAGCGTTGGGCGGCTACTGAACACTGAAGCTTTCTTT
>TRBJ2-7|NA|TRBV3-1/TRBV3-2|TRBD2
CASSQGYWTSGGGEQYF
TGTGCCAGCAGCCAAGGATATTGGACTAGCGGGGGAGGCGAGCAGTACTTC
>TRBJ1-1|NA|TRBV5-5|NA
CASSLNSGSNTEAFF
TGTGCCAGCAGCTTGAATTCGGGTTCGAACACTGAAGCTTTCTTT
>TRBJ1-3|NA|TRBV18|TRBD1
CASSPRSGGTSGNTIYF
TGTGCCAGCTCACCACGCTCAGGGGGGACCTCTGGAAACACCATATATTTT
>TRBJ2-1|once|TRBV4-3|TRBD1
CASSRKTGGENNEQFF
TGCGCCAGCAGCCGAAAGACAGGGGGCGAAAACAATGAGCAGTTCTTC
>TRBJ1-2|NA|TRBV29-1|TRBD1
CSVGTGQGSNYGYTF
TGCAGCGTTGGGACAGGGCAAGGAAGCAACTATGGCTACACCTTC
>TRBJ2-1|NA|TRBV2|TRBD1
CASSTQGGLNEQFF
TGTGCCAGCAGTACACAGGGGGGACTGAATGAGCAGTTCTTC
>TRBJ1-2|NA|TRBV25-1|TRBD1
CASSDAGTGLLNGYTF
TGTGCCAGCAGTGACGCCGGGACAGGATTGTTGAACGGCTACACCTTC
>TRBJ2-7|NA|TRBV24-1|NA
CATSGQGSSYEQYF
TGTGCCACCAGTGGTCAGGGGTCCTCCTACGAGCAGTACTTC